A selection of T cell receptor beta chains follows, all from one sample in a study of metastatic and nonmetastatic thyroid tumors. TCRdb redid the clone calls on the PCR reads using MiXCR. The sample lists about 16,000 clones; about 26% were seen once. Sequencing was carried out using adjacent normal tissue. These receptors originate from a female donor with papillary thyroid cancer or a benign thyroid nodule (not recorded which). Some clones in this sample may be carry-over from other donors' samples. CDR3s include the opening cysteine and the closing phenylalanine or tryptophan. D genes are given only for firm matches. Clone size is not always given. Where it is, it says once, few, many or a class for expanded clones.

d_gene	v_gene	abundance	j_gene	CDR3aa	CDR3nt
TRBD1	TRBV30	few	TRBJ1-3	CAWWALGRGQGNTIYF	TGTGCCTGGTGGGCCCTTGGAAGGGGGCAAGGAAACACCATATATTTT
-	TRBV7-2	-	TRBJ1-6	CASSLMGSSPLHF	TGTGCCAGCAGCTTAATGGGGAGTTCACCCCTCCACTTT
TRBD1	TRBV6-1	many	TRBJ1-1	CASSIWTGATEAFF	TGTGCCAGCAGTATCTGGACAGGCGCCACTGAAGCTTTCTTT
-	TRBV10-2	-	TRBJ2-2	CASSVRRGSSGELFF	TGCGCCAGCAGTGTACGGCGTGGATCCTCCGGGGAGCTGTTTTTT
-	TRBV28	few	TRBJ2-7	CASSVLGPAHEQYF	TGTGCCAGCAGTGTACTCGGACCAGCCCACGAGCAGTACTTC
TRBD1	TRBV6-1	few	TRBJ1-1	CASSHDRGTSEAFF	TGTGCCAGCAGCCACGACAGGGGGACCTCTGAAGCTTTCTTT
-	TRBV11-2	few	TRBJ2-1	CASGDEWRANEQFF	TGTGCCAGCGGGGATGAATGGAGGGCCAATGAGCAGTTCTTC
TRBD1	TRBV10-1	-	TRBJ1-2	CASSVDRGPAGEGRGYTF	TGCGCCAGCAGTGTAGACAGGGGGCCGGCCGGGGAGGGCCGCGGCTACACCTTC
TRBD2	TRBV28	-	TRBJ2-7	CASSRPGTSVGEQYF	TGTGCCAGCAGTCGCCCCGGGACTAGCGTAGGGGAGCAGTACTTC
TRBD1	TRBV2	-	TRBJ1-2	CASGVGRGPHGYTF	TGTGCCAGCGGTGTTGGCAGGGGGCCGCATGGCTACACCTTC
TRBD1	TRBV24-1	-	TRBJ1-2	CATSGAMGTGAYGYTF	TGTGCCACCAGTGGAGCGATGGGAACAGGGGCGTATGGCTACACCTTC
-	TRBV6-2/TRBV6-3	few	TRBJ2-7	CASSYSLRGGKYEQYF	TGTGCCAGCAGTTACTCGCTTCGCGGCGGAAAATACGAGCAGTACTTC
TRBD2	TRBV5-1	-	TRBJ2-3	CASSLVAGGGTDTQYF	TGCGCCAGCAGCTTGGTAGCGGGAGGGGGCACAGATACGCAGTATTTT
-	TRBV27	few	TRBJ2-4	CASSSTYSVRGKNIQYF	TGTGCCAGCAGTTCTACTTACTCAGTCCGGGGCAAAAACATTCAGTACTTC
-	TRBV6-1	few	TRBJ1-2	CASSERELRGYTF	TGTGCCAGCAGTGAAAGGGAGTTGAGGGGCTACACCTTC
-	TRBV6-1	many	TRBJ1-1	CASSHSQANTEAFF	TGTGCCAGCAGCCACTCACAGGCTAACACTGAAGCTTTCTTT
-	TRBV6-4	many	TRBJ1-1	CASSDSSMTEAFF	TGTGCCAGCAGTGACTCTAGTATGACTGAAGCTTTCTTT
-	TRBV5-1	large	TRBJ1-3	CASSLATAGLSSGNTIYF	TGCGCCAGCAGCTTGGCGACGGCGGGACTGTCGTCTGGAAACACCATATATTTT
-	TRBV5-6	-	TRBJ1-5	CASSLSDSMGNQPQHF	TGTGCCAGCAGCTTGTCGGACAGTATGGGCAATCAGCCCCAGCATTTT
-	TRBV6-2/TRBV6-3	-	TRBJ1-5	CASSRDLGQPQHF	TGTGCCAGCAGTCGGGACCTGGGGCAGCCCCAGCATTTT
-	TRBV9	few	TRBJ1-2	CASSVGGTNQGGNYGYTF	TGTGCCAGCAGCGTAGGGGGGACTAACCAAGGAGGTAACTATGGCTACACCTTC
-	TRBV18	-	TRBJ1-2	CASSPYLPSKAYGYTF	TGTGCCAGCTCACCTTACCTCCCCTCAAAGGCCTATGGCTACACCTTC
-	TRBV30	-	TRBJ2-5	CAWSAGVQETQYF	TGTGCCTGGAGTGCGGGGGTCCAAGAGACCCAGTACTTC
-	TRBV6-1	-	TRBJ2-1	CASSPAPYTSEQFF	TGTGCCAGCTCCCCGGCCCCCTACACCAGTGAGCAGTTCTTC
TRBD1	TRBV18	few	TRBJ2-1	CASSPRDRVRHNEQFF	TGTGCCAGCTCACCGAGGGACAGGGTGAGACACAATGAGCAGTTCTTC
TRBD2	TRBV2	-	TRBJ2-2	CASSDIKGLAGSNTGELFF	TGTGCCAGCAGTGATATAAAAGGACTAGCGGGGTCCAACACCGGGGAGCTGTTTTTT
-	TRBV7-9	-	TRBJ1-4	CASSLVGSQNEKLFF	TGTGCCAGCAGCTTAGTGGGCAGCCAAAATGAAAAACTGTTTTTT
-	TRBV6-2/TRBV6-3	few	TRBJ2-1	CASSYRIGDTNNEQFF	TGTGCCAGCAGTTACAGAATTGGGGATACAAACAATGAGCAGTTCTTC
TRBD1	TRBV2	-	TRBJ1-3	CARSTGDSGNTIYF	TGTGCCAGATCTACAGGGGATTCTGGAAACACCATATATTTT
TRBD1	TRBV5-1	-	TRBJ1-2	CASSSTGASVGGYTF	TGCGCCAGCAGCAGCACAGGGGCCAGCGTAGGTGGCTACACCTTC
-	TRBV19	-	TRBJ2-5	CASSPQGSIETQYF	TGTGCCAGCTCCCCCCAGGGGTCCATTGAGACCCAGTACTTC
TRBD1	TRBV5-1	large	TRBJ2-1	CASGTGGIYEQFF	TGCGCCAGCGGGACAGGGGGAATATATGAGCAGTTCTTC
-	TRBV28	few	TRBJ1-1	CATLGRMNTEAFF	TGTGCCACGCTAGGGAGGATGAACACTGAAGCTTTCTTT
-	TRBV11-1	few	TRBJ2-3	CASSLADQSSTDTQYF	TGTGCCAGCAGCTTAGCGGACCAATCTAGCACAGATACGCAGTATTTT
TRBD2	TRBV11-2	-	TRBJ2-7	CASSLTSGWISYEQYF	TGTGCCAGCAGCTTAACTAGCGGGTGGATCTCCTACGAGCAGTACTTC
TRBD2	TRBV5-1	few	TRBJ2-3	CASSRTSGTDTQYF	TGCGCCAGCTCGCGGACTAGCGGCACAGATACGCAGTATTTT
-	TRBV28	few	TRBJ2-1	CASSSAGFIQLYNEQFF	TGTGCCAGCAGTTCCGCGGGATTTATCCAGCTCTACAATGAGCAGTTCTTC
-	TRBV6-1	few	TRBJ2-1	CASSWGQGGGNEQFF	TGTGCCAGCAGCTGGGGGCAGGGAGGGGGCAATGAGCAGTTCTTC
-	TRBV3-1	few	TRBJ2-7	CASSSVYEQYF	TGTGCCAGCAGCTCTGTCTACGAGCAGTACTTC
-	TRBV6-7	-	TRBJ2-3	CASSCTTPCVQQYF	TGTGCCAGCAGTTGCACTACGCCCTGCGTCCAGCAGTATTTT
-	TRBV2	-	TRBJ2-7	CASSRNYEQYF	TGTGCCAGCAGTCGAAATTACGAGCAGTACTTC
-	TRBV27	few	TRBJ2-7	CASSLSGTDSYEQYF	TGTGCCAGCAGTTTATCGGGGACTGATTCCTACGAGCAGTACTTC
-	TRBV2	few	TRBJ2-7	CAISDDSGSAYEQYF	TGTGCCATCAGTGACGATAGCGGTTCAGCCTACGAGCAGTACTTC
-	TRBV6-1	-	TRBJ1-1	CASIKGGTEAFF	TGTGCCAGTATTAAAGGGGGCACTGAAGCTTTCTTT
-	TRBV10-3	few	TRBJ2-2	CASQSELNTGELFF	TGTGCCAGTCAGTCCGAGTTAAACACCGGGGAGCTGTTTTTT
-	TRBV24-1	few	TRBJ1-5	CATSDSVGVNQPQHF	TGTGCCACCAGTGATTCGGTGGGGGTGAATCAGCCCCAGCATTTT
-	TRBV12-3/TRBV12-4	-	TRBJ2-1	CASSFAQGDNEQFF	TGTGCCAGCAGTTTCGCACAGGGCGACAATGAGCAGTTCTTC
TRBD1	TRBV12-3/TRBV12-4	few	TRBJ2-7	CASSAGTALVAPYEQYF	TGTGCCAGCAGTGCCGGGACAGCTCTAGTAGCTCCCTACGAGCAGTACTTC
-	TRBV20-1	few	TRBJ2-5	CSARGLIRKTLTFIETQYF	TGCAGTGCTAGAGGATTAATCAGGAAAACCTTGACGTTCATAGAGACCCAGTACTTC
-	TRBV7-2	few	TRBJ2-1	CASSLDNPGGQFF	TGTGCCAGCAGCTTAGATAATCCCGGGGGGCAGTTCTTC
-	TRBV5-1	once	TRBJ1-6	CASSIDLDSPLHF	TGCGCCAGCAGCATCGATCTGGATTCACCCCTCCACTTT
-	TRBV6-1	-	TRBJ2-1	CASSEEPLAYEQFF	TGTGCCAGCAGTGAGGAGCCTCTGGCCTATGAGCAGTTCTTC
-	TRBV4-1	-	TRBJ1-5	CASSQAWGNQPQHF	TGCGCCAGCAGCCAAGCTTGGGGCAATCAGCCCCAGCATTTC
TRBD1	TRBV12-3/TRBV12-4	many	TRBJ1-1	CASSLGTGNTEAFF	TGTGCCAGCAGTTTAGGGACAGGGAACACTGAAGCTTTCTTT
TRBD1	TRBV4-1	-	TRBJ1-2	CASSQSTGVNYGYTF	TGCGCCAGCAGCCAATCAACAGGGGTTAACTATGGCTACACCTTC
TRBD2	TRBV20-1	-	TRBJ2-3	CSAPEREGWLGTQYF	TGCAGTGCTCCCGAGCGGGAGGGTTGGTTAGGTACGCAGTATTTT
TRBD2	TRBV6-1	few	TRBJ2-7	CASSPRGLAGPAYEQYF	TGTGCCAGCAGTCCCAGGGGACTAGCGGGACCTGCCTACGAGCAGTACTTC
-	TRBV6-1	-	TRBJ2-7	CASSVSRADFYEQYF	TGTGCCAGCAGTGTCTCCAGGGCTGATTTCTACGAGCAGTACTTC
TRBD1	TRBV7-8	-	TRBJ2-7	CASSLPDRVVNYEQYF	TGTGCCAGCAGCTTACCCGACAGGGTAGTGAACTACGAGCAGTACTTC